The following is a T cell receptor beta chain sequence with its context. Produced via immunoSEQ multiplex PCR; TCRdb's table is partial and in-frame only. The repertoire holds a few hundred thousand clones, with around 90% as singletons. This entry belongs to a study of blood T cell repertoires in COVID-19. Background on the study: Acute and convalescent COVID-19 samples came from the United States, Italy and Spain. Sources were T cells, B-cell-depleted T cells, or PBMCs; the material itself was cDNA or gDNA.

Which cohort a participant joined came from the clinical history participants gave. Shortly before study entry, within 2 weeks, exposed participants had met a COVID-19 case. J was trimmed by 15 bases and V by 1 base; bases with no gene match: 13. The V gene's germline CDR1 is SGHAT and CDR2 FQNNGV. The CDR3 length is 15 residues. Sequences were obtained from PBMCs or T cells enriched from blood (not recorded which). The V and J genes are TRBV11-2 and TRBJ2-1; TRBD2 matches 9 bases. The clonotype comes from a man aged 25-45 years who had been exposed to COVID-19. The CDR3 DNA sequence: TGTGCCAGCAGCTTAGGGGAAGCGGGGGGCCTCTGGACGTTCTTC. Residues: CASSLGEAGGLWTFF.